This TCR beta chain appears in the sequencing data of a study of cytomegalovirus exposure and HLA in healthy donors. Broader study findings: In vitro data verified a few CMV-associated chains as specific for CMV antigens.

The germline V gene has CDR1 SNHLY and CDR2 FYNNEI. Trimming took off 8 bases at V and 0 bases at J, with 13 bases between the two ends. The CDR3 sequence is 14 residues long. Concerning this clone itself: The antigen remains unidentified.

TCRdb's copy holds only in-frame clones and misses some; the assay was immunoSEQ multiplex PCR. Here the sample spans roughly 70,000 clones, approximately 95% being singletons. This sequence originates from a man aged 18 to 30 in good health and CMV-seropositive. Sequencing was carried out using PBMCs. This chain connects TRBV2 to TRBJ2-5; tentative D call: TRBD2 (6 bases). CDR3 nucleotides: TGTGCCAGCTCCAACGGGGACTACCAAGAGACCCAGTACTTC. Translation: CASSNGDYQETQYF.